Detailed here is one TCR beta chain. Its specific antigen is unknown. For each CD8+ T cell subset, flow sorting was done in triplicate, and around 300,000 cells per subset went directly into RLT lysis buffer. Using standard density gradient centrifugation, peripheral blood mononuclear cells were isolated from buffy coats. An RNeasy Mini Kit was used to extract total RNA from the sorted cells. Counted from cysteine to phenylalanine, this CDR3 has 15 amino acids. DNA is not on record. CDR1 and CDR2 are read off the germline V gene (reference sequence) as LNHDA and SQIVND. Sequencing was performed on a NextSeq 550. The Human TCR Profiling Kit (MiLaboratory) was used to make UMI-labeled 5' RACE TRB cDNA libraries. cDNA synthesis used the entire amount of extracted RNA, and PCR amplification then used the entire amount of cDNA produced. Libraries were prepared in parallel using an identical number of PCR cycles. Processing in the source paper ran as follows. With a requirement of at least two reads per UMI, MIGEC and MiXCR extracted about 48,000 +/- 9,800 unique UMI-labeled TRB cDNA molecules per library. On average, each library contained roughly 40,000 +/- 10,000 functional in-frame TRB CDR3 nucleotide clonotypes without stop codons. After downsampling to 5000 UMI-labeled TRB molecules per sample, diversity metrics, including normalized Shannon-Wiener and Chao1, were computed in VDJtools. VDJtools computed clonotype-size-weighted physicochemical properties of the central five CDR3 residues: interaction energy, strength, volume and Kidera factor 4. TCRdb reprocessed the public reads and reports one entry per CDR3 protein sequence, without DNA. In this record, the V and J calls reflect TCRdb's handling and not the investigators' own analysis. The sample table includes about 40,000 distinct CDR3 sequences. The biggest ten clones account for about 10% of the sample.

The sample originates from a study of CXCR3-negative and CXCR3-positive naive CD8 T cells (dated by TCRdb to between 2018 and 2020). About the full investigation: In total, around 150 million TRB reads were obtained, or roughly 1.5 +/- 0.3 million reads per library. The TRBV-TRBJ cluster analysis covered naive subsets from 5 donors and memory cells from 3 donors. Diversity and physicochemical repertoire analyses covered roughly eleven donors pooled from two independent experiments.

Study-level results and caveats: Freshly isolated PBMCs were used for most assays because CXCR3 expression went down partially after cryopreservation. Both naive subsets had comparably high repertoire diversity, while memory CD8+ T cells had much lower repertoire diversity. Because surface CD5, which is linked to self-reactivity in mice, was comparable between the naive subsets, TCR interaction strength was also inferred from TRB CDR3 physicochemical properties. TRBV-TRBJ usage was similar between naive CXCR3-negative and CXCR3-positive cells from the same donor, while memory cells showed distinct patterns.

The sample comprised memory CD8+ T cells from blood. Read against the paper, the sample's cell subset or site label means: conventional CD8+ memory T cells (TMEM), sorted as controls. This sequence uses TRBV19 and TRBJ2-1; the TCRdb D gene call, TRBD1, has no DNA to confirm it. This sequence originates from a human donor in good health. Some clones in this sample may be carry-over from other donors' samples. The CDR3 here reads CASSILGQSYNEQFF.